Below are 3 T cell receptor beta chains sequenced from a single sample in a study of blood T cell repertoires in COVID-19. Libraries were prepared by immunoSEQ multiplex PCR; TCRdb keeps only in-frame clonotypes and omits some of them. The sample carries around 200,000 clones, approximately 84% recorded once. The sequenced material came from peripheral blood. These TCRs come from a man aged 80 or over with acute or convalescent COVID-19.

The DNA for the CDR3 is TGTGCCAGCTCACCCCGCGGGAGGTACCAAGAGACCCAGTACTTC. Translation: CASSPRGRYQETQYF. The chain carries TRBV18 and TRBJ2-5, with 8 bases that match TRBD2. The J segment lost 0 bases and the V segment lost 3 bases, leaving 3 bases of the junction unmatched. The CDR3 has 15 amino acids. Germline V gene data show CDR1 as KGHSH and CDR2 as LQKENI.

The chain carries TRBV18 and TRBJ1-4; D gene ambiguous. CDR1 is KGHSH and CDR2 is LQKENI in the germline V gene. V was clipped by 2 bases and J by 7 bases, with 8 bases between them. The CDR3 consists of 13 residues. CDR3 nucleotide sequence: TGTGCCAGCTCACCAGGGTGGAGTGAAAAACTGTTTTTT. It codes for CASSPGWSEKLFF.

The chain uses TRBV6-6 and TRBJ2-1; 8 bases are shared with TRBD2. The CDR3 sequence is 15 residues long. Germline V gene data show CDR1 as MNHNY and CDR2 as SVGAGI (reference sequence). V lost 9 bases to trimming and J lost 7 bases; unmatched junction nucleotides: 14. DNA for the CDR3: TGTGCCAGTGACGAGACGGGAGGGCCGTGGAATGAGCAGTTCTTC. Translation: CASDETGGPWNEQFF.